This TCR beta chain stems from a study of liver allograft versus peripheral blood T cells. Study at large: Comparisons were made between T cell receptor repertoires found in transplanted livers and those circulating in recipients' peripheral blood. Findings and limits, study-wide: Intragraft liver T cell receptor repertoires reportedly differed from peripheral blood repertoires.

The CDR3 has 16 residues. Trimming took 0 bases from V and 5 from J, leaving 16 bases between them. Looked up from germline, CDR1 is MNHEY and CDR2 is SVGAGI. TCRdb re-called the reads with MiXCR, one entry per CDR3 protein. The sample yields roughly 5,000 distinct CDR3 sequences, approximately 15% seen once. As concerns this clonotype: Its antigen is not known. With only one base between it and a far larger clone, this is likely a read error.

The receptor was derived from a human patient who had a liver transplant. Some T cells may have originated in the graft donor. The chain employs TRBV6-5 and TRBJ1-2, with a possible D match to TRBD1 (5 bases). CDR3 sequence reads: CASSYSGPSFGYGYTF. For the CDR3, the DNA is TGTGCCAGCAGTTACTCGGGACCGAGCTTCGGGTATGGCTACACCTTC.